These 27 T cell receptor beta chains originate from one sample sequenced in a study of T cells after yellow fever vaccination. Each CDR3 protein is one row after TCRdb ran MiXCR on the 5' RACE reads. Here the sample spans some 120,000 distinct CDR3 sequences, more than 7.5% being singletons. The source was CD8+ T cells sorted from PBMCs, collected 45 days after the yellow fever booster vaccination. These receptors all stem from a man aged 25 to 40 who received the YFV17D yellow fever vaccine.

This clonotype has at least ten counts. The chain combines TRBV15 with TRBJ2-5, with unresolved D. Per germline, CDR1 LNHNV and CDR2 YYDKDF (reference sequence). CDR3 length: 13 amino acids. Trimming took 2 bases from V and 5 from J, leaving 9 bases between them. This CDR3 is CATSRSPRETQYF. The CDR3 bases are TGTGCCACCAGCAGATCCCCGCGCGAGACCCAGTACTTC.

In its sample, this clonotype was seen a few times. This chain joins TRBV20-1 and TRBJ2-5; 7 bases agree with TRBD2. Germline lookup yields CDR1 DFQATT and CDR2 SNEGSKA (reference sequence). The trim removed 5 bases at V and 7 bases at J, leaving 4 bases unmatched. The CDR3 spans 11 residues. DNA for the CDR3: TGCAGTGCTCGGACTAGAGGGACCCAGTACTTC. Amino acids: CSARTRGTQYF.

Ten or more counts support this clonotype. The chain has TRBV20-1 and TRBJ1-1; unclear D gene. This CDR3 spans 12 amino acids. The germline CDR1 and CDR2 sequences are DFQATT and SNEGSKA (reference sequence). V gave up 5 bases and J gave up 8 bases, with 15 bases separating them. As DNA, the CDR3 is TGCAGTGCTCCTCCCCCGGGCGAGGAAGCTTTCTTT. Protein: CSAPPPGEEAFF.

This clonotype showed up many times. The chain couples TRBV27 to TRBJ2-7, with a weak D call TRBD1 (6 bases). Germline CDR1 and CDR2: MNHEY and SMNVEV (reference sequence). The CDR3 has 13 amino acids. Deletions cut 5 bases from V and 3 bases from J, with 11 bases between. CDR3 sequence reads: CASSPGQYYEQYF. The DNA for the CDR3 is TGTGCCAGCAGTCCCGGACAGTACTACGAGCAGTACTTC.

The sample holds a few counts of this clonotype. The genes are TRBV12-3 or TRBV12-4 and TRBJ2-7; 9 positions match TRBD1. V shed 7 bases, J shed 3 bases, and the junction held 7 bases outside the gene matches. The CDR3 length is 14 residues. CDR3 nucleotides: TGTGCCAGCACAGACAGGGGGTATAGCTACGAGCAGTACTTC. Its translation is CASTDRGYSYEQYF.

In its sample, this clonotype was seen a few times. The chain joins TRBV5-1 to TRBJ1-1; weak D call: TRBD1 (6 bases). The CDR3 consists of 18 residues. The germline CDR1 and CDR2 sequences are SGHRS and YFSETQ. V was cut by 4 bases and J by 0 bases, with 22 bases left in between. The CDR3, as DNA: TGCGCCAGCAGCCAAGGGACACTTCCAGAGCAAATGAACACTGAAGCTTTCTTT. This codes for CASSQGTLPEQMNTEAFF.

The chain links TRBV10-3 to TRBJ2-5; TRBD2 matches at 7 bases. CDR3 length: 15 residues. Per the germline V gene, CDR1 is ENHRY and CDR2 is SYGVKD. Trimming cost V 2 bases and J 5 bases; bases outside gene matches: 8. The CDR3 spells CAISEGGGTSETQYF. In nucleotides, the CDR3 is TGTGCCATCAGTGAGGGGGGAGGGACTTCGGAGACCCAGTACTTC.

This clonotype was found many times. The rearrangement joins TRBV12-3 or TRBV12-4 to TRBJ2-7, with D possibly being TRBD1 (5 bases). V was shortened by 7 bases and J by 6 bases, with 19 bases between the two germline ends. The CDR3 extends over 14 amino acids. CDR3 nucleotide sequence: TGTGCCAGCACCCAAAAGACCCAGGGTCGCGAGCAGTACTTC. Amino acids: CASTQKTQGREQYF.

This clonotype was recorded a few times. The CDR3 DNA reads as TGTGCCAGCAGCCAATTCCCAGCGGGTAGCTCCTACAATGAGCAGTTCTTC. This gives the protein CASSQFPAGSSYNEQFF. The rearrangement joins TRBV14 to TRBJ2-1; D might be TRBD2 (6 bases). The V and J ends lost 2 bases and 0 bases respectively, with 14 bases between them. CDR1 and CDR2 (germline): SGHDN, FVKESK. This CDR3 is 17 amino acids long.

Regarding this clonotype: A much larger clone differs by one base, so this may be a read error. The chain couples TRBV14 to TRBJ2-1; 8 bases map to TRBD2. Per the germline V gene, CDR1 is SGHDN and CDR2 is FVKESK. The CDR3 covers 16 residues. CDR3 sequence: CGSSPVAGSSYNEQFF. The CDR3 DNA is TGTGGCAGCAGCCCTGTAGCGGGAAGCTCCTACAATGAGCAGTTCTTC.

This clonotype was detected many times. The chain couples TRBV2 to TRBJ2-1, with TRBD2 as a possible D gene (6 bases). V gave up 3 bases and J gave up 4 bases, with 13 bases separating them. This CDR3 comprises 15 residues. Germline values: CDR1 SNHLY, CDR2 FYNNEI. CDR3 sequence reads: CASSEGGGGYNEQFF. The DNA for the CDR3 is TGTGCCAGCAGTGAGGGGGGTGGGGGGTACAATGAGCAGTTCTTC.

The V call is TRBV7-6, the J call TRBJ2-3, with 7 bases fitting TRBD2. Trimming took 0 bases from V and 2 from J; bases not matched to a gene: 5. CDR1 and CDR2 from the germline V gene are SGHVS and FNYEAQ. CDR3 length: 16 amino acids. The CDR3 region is CASSLAPSGYTDTQYF. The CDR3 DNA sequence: TGTGCCAGCAGCTTAGCCCCTAGCGGTTACACAGATACGCAGTATTTT.

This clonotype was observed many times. The CDR3 nucleotides read TGTGCCAGCAGCAATAGGACCGGGAGAACTAACTCCTACGAGCAGTACTTC. Translated, it gives CASSNRTGRTNSYEQYF. V is TRBV21-1 and J is TRBJ2-7; TRBD1, the table's D call, was not compared with the DNA. TRBV21-1 is described as a pseudogene. This CDR3 has 17 residues.

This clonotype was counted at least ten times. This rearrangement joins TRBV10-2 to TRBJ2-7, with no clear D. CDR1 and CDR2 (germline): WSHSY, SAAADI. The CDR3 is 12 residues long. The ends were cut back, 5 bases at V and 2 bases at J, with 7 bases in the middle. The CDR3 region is CASSSAAYEQYF. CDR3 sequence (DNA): TGCGCCAGCAGTTCGGCTGCCTACGAGCAGTACTTC.

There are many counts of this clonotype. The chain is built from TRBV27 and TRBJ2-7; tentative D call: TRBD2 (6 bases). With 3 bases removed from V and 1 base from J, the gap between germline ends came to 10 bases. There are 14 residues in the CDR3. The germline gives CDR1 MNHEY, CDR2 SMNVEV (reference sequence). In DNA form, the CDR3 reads TGTGCCAGCAGTTTTGCGGGGCTGTCCTACGAGCAGTACTTC. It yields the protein CASSFAGLSYEQYF.

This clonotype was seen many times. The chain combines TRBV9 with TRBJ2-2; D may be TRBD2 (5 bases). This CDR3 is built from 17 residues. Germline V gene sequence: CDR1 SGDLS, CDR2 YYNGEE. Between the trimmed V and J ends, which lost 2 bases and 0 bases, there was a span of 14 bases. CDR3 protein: CASSVPSSRTNTGELFF. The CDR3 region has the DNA TGTGCCAGCAGCGTCCCTAGCAGCCGAACGAACACCGGGGAGCTGTTTTTT.

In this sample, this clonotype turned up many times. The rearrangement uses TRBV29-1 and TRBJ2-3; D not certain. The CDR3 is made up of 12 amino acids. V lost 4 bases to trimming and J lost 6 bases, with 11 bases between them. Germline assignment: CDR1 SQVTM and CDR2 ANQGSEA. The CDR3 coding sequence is TGCAGCGTTGCCGCAGACTCGGATACGCAGTATTTT. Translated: CSVAADSDTQYF.

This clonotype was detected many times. CDR3 DNA: TGCGCCAGCAGCCAAAGAGGGACTAGGGAACCCCACAATGAGCAGTTCTTC. It translates to CASSQRGTREPHNEQFF. The chain employs TRBV4-3 and TRBJ2-1, with 8 bases lining up with TRBD2. The V segment lost 2 bases and the J segment 5 bases; nucleotides outside the gene matches: 11. The CDR3 is 17 residues long. The V gene's germline CDR1 is LGHNA and CDR2 YSLEER.

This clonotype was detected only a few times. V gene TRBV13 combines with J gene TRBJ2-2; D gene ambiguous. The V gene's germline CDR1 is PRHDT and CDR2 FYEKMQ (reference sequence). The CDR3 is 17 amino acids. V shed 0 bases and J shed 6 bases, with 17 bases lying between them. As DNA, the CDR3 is TGTGCCAGCAGCTTAGGTTCGCGACTCAATGCACCCGGGGAGCTGTTTTTT. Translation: CASSLGSRLNAPGELFF.

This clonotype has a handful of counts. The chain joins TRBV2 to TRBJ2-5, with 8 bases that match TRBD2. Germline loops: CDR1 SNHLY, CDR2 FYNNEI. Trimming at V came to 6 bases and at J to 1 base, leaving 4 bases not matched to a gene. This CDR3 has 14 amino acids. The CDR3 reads CASRRSGSQETQYF. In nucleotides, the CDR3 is TGTGCCAGCAGGCGGAGCGGGAGCCAAGAGACCCAGTACTTC.

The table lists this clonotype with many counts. CDR3 sequence (DNA): TGTGCCAGCAGCTTAATTACTAGCGCCATCCACGAGCAGTACTTC. Translating it yields CASSLITSAIHEQYF. The rearrangement uses TRBV7-3 and TRBJ2-7; 7 bases agree with TRBD2. Germline V gives CDR1 SGHTA, CDR2 FQGTGA. With 1 base clipped from V and 5 bases from J, the junction kept 8 bases outside the gene matches. The CDR3 contains 15 residues.

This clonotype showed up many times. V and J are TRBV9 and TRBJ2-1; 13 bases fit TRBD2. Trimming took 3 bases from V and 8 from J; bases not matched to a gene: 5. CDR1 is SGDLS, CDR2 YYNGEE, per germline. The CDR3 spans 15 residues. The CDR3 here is CASSAGTSGMYEQFF. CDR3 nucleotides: TGTGCCAGCAGCGCTGGGACTAGCGGGATGTATGAGCAGTTCTTC. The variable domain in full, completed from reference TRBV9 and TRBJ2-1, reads DSGVTQTPKHLITATGQRVTLRCSPRSGDLSVYWYQQSLDQGLQFLIQYYNGEERAKGNILERFSAQQFPDLHSELNLSSLELGDSALYFCASSAGTSGMYEQFFGPGTRLTVL.

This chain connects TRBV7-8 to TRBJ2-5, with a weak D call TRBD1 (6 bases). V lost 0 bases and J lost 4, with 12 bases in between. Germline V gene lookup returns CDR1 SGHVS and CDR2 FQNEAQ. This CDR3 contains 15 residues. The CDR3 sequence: CASSLAGQPAETQYF. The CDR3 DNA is TGTGCCAGCAGCTTAGCTGGACAGCCGGCAGAGACCCAGTACTTC.

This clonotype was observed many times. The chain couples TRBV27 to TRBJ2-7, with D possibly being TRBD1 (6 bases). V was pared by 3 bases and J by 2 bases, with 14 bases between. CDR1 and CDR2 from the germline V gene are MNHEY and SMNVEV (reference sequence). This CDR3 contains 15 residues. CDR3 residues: CASSLGASSAYEQYF. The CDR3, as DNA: TGTGCCAGCAGTTTGGGGGCTAGCAGCGCCTACGAGCAGTACTTC.

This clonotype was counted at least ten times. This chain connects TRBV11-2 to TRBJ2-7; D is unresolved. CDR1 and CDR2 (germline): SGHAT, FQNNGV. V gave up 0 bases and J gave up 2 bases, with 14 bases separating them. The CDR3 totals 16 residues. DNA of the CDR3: TGTGCCAGCAGCTTAGATGCATGGGGTTCTACCTACGAGCAGTACTTC. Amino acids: CASSLDAWGSTYEQYF.

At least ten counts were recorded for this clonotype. This chain's CDR3 is CAWSGHEQYF. The CDR3 nucleotides read TGTGCCTGGAGCGGTCACGAGCAGTACTTC. The rearrangement uses TRBV30 and TRBJ2-7; no reliable D call. Germline assignment: CDR1 GTSNPN and CDR2 SVGIG (reference sequence). The CDR3 totals 10 residues. V dropped 3 bases and J dropped 5 bases, with 5 bases sitting between them.

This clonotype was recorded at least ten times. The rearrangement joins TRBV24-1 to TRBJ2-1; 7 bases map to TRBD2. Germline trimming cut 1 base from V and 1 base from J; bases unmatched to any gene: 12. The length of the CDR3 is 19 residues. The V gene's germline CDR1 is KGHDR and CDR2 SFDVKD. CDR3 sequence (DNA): TGTGCCACCAGTGATTTCGGGGGAGGGCCAGGAGAGTCCTACAATGAGCAGTTCTTC. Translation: CATSDFGGGPGESYNEQFF.